This T cell receptor (beta chain) stems from a study of somatic mutations in cytotoxic T cells in rheumatoid arthritis (dated by TCRdb to 2016 to 2017). With regard to the full study: Some T-cell populations stained with V beta antibodies were sorted by flow on a FACSAria II or Sony SH800 to nearly 100% purity, with sorted V beta1+ cells additionally subjected to TCRB sequencing. The study asked whether expanded CD8+ T-cell clones in newly diagnosed, untreated rheumatoid arthritis carry somatic mutations, and used TCRB deep sequencing to characterize clonality. TCRB deep sequencing was performed for roughly 69 rheumatoid arthritis patients and around 22 healthy controls. Median age was essentially the same in the patient group and the control group.

Healthy controls were over 15 blood donors whose buffy coats were used, with a median age of around 50 years (range roughly 21-75) and around 55% female. CD4+ and CD8+ cells were isolated by positive magnetic bead selection on an AutoMACS, and purity was checked by flow cytometry. Peripheral blood mononuclear cells were isolated by Ficoll-Paque PLUS density gradient separation. DNA from CD4-enriched, CD8-enriched or PBMC samples was extracted using Nucleospin Tissue or Tissue XS kits and then quantified on a Qubit 2.0 fluorometer. Overall study outcomes, separate from this receptor: The antigen targets of the expanded CD8+ clones were unknown, and absence from virus-specific databases did not rule out viral specificity. Rheumatoid arthritis patients and age-matched healthy controls did not significantly differ in CD8+ T-cell clonality. The finding that TRBV07 was slightly underrepresented in patients was left unadjusted for multiple comparisons. Several identical CD8+ TCRB sequences were found in both blood and synovial fluid, and in 8 of 65 patients the largest CD8+ clone exceeded 20% of CD8+ cells. CD8+ clonality increased with age in patients (Spearman r ≈ 0.5) but not in healthy controls.

A word on this clone: This receptor's antigen is unknown. Nothing much larger sits one base from this clone, and base qualities are not available.

TCRB CDR3 sequencing used the immunoSEQ assay on genomic DNA. On the authors' methods: Only productive TCRB rearrangements were included in the analyses. A clone was defined by a unique TCRB CDR3 sequence, and clonality was computed as a productive clonality index based on Shannon entropy. To calculate repertoire overlap between two samples, the template counts of each clone were considered relative to each sample's total templates. V-gene usage measured by flow cytometry correlated with TCRB sequencing V-gene usage, with a Spearman r of 0.6 to 0.75. TCRdb's version of the immuneACCESS table is confined to in-frame rearrangements and falls short of the full clone set. An unresolved V gene accounts for under half of the shortfall where checked; the remainder is of unknown origin. V, J and clone size are taken as reported in that table, and D and trimming were inferred from the DNA itself. This sample lists 12,000 or so clones; roughly 73% were detected once. The ten largest make up 30% to 40% of the sample.

CDR1 WSHSY and CDR2 SAAADI are derived from the germline V gene. V loses 2 bases, J loses 10 bases, and the germline ends lie 9 bases apart. The CDR3 numbers 12 residues from cysteine through phenylalanine. The entry retains the CDR3 DNA only, 36 bases that are in frame from base 1. The sample was CD8+ T cells sorted from blood. The chain couples TRBV10-2 to TRBJ2-1, with a tentative D gene TRBD2 over 6 matching bases. This TCR derives from a man aged 55 to 70 in good health. The CDR3 reads CASSEGTQEQFF. The nucleotides are TGCGCCAGCAGTGAGGGGACTCAGGAGCAGTTCTTC.